This TCR beta chain comes out of a study of blood T cell repertoires in COVID-19. Study context: Acute and convalescent COVID-19 specimens originated in the United States, Italy and Spain. T cells, B-cell-depleted T cells, or PBMCs supplied cDNA or gDNA.

The CDR3 runs to 15 residues. In the original processing: Scientists estimated how many nucleated cells there were by amplifying reference gene primers. Sequencing was performed with immunoSEQ multiplex PCR; in TCRdb, only in-frame clones are kept and a portion is missing. The D gene and trimming were derived from the DNA, and the V and J assignments and clone size from that table. This repertoire shows almost 55,000 clones, less than 90% found once; its top ten account for approximately 2.6%. Sequenced input: peripheral blood. This chain connects TRBV1 to TRBJ1-2; whether TRBD1, the table's D call, matches the DNA was not checked. TRBV1 is a known pseudogene. The sequence was obtained from a man in his fifties with acute or convalescent COVID-19. CDR3 sequence: CTSSQGRTGFYGYTF. The DNA of the CDR3 is TGCACCAGCAGCCAAGGAAGGACAGGGTTCTATGGCTACACCTTC.